This T cell receptor beta chain was found in a study of control samples from healthy donors and cancer patients. Repertoires were generated with immunoSEQ multiplex PCR, while TCRdb's copy carries only in-frame clones and drops some. The data show about 98,000 clones, 92% seen once. CDR1 and CDR2 from the germline V gene are MNHEY and SMNVEV (reference sequence). The CDR3 runs to 13 residues. Trimming stripped 3 bases from V and 1 base from J, with 6 bases between. The clonotype originates from a young woman in good health. The chain joins TRBV27 to TRBJ1-1, with D unclear. Sequencing was carried out using blood. CDR3 region: CASSLEWNTEAFF. In DNA form, the CDR3 reads TGTGCCAGCAGTTTGGAGTGGAACACTGAAGCTTTCTTT.